This record concerns one T cell receptor beta chain sequence. Its binding antigen is unknown. No base qualities exist here, and no much larger clone lies one base off it. V ends up 4 bases short and J 4 bases short, with an unmatched junction base count of 4. The germline V gene provides CDR1 SGHAT and CDR2 FQNNGV. Its CDR3 holds 14 amino acids, cysteine through phenylalanine. The retained sequence is limited to the CDR3, 42 bases, with the frame set at the first base. The library came from the immunoSEQ multiplex PCR assay. As stored in TCRdb, this immuneACCESS dataset retains in-frame rearrangements with V and J assigned. A fraction of the clones does not appear; measured against another copy, unresolved V genes explain less than half of the discrepancy, and the remainder lacks a known reason. This sample is represented by 35,000 to 55,000 clones; roughly nine tenths of them were singletons. Of the sample, about 4.7% falls within the top ten clones.

The data belong to a study of T cell changes during pregnancy in multiple sclerosis (dated by TCRdb to the late 2010s). Background for the entire study: The study looked at changes in the T cell repertoire across pregnancy in women with multiple sclerosis.

The V and J genes are TRBV11-2 and TRBJ1-2; the central 9 bases match TRBD1. The sequence was obtained from a female donor in good health, enrolled as a control in a pregnancy study. The sequences come from peripheral blood, collected in the second trimester of pregnancy. The CDR3 is CASSWTGDPYGYTF. At the DNA level, the sequence is TGTGCCAGCAGCTGGACAGGGGACCCCTATGGCTACACCTTC.